This T cell receptor (beta chain) was sequenced during a study of cytomegalovirus exposure and HLA in healthy donors. Regarding the study as a whole: CMV antigen specificity of a few CMV-associated chains was confirmed in vitro.

Assay: immunoSEQ multiplex PCR; the TCRdb copy retains only in-frame clones and omits some. The sample carries 150,000 to 200,000 clones, more than 80% recorded once. V lost 6 bases and J lost 1; bases outside the gene matches: 3. Germline CDR1 is MNHEY and CDR2 is SMNVEV (reference sequence). This CDR3 is 13 amino acids long. About this clone itself: What it binds is unknown.

The sequenced material came from PBMCs. This sequence joins TRBV27 and TRBJ2-7; 7 bases match TRBD1. The TCR comes from a man younger than 35 in good health and CMV-seropositive. Here the CDR3 DNA reads TGTGCCAGCAGGCAGGGACAGTCCTACGAGCAGTACTTC. Translating gives CASRQGQSYEQYF.